A selection of T cell receptor beta chains follows, all from one sample in a study of CD4 T cells in relation to SARS-CoV-2 and coronaviruses. Assay used: immunoSEQ multiplex PCR; TCRdb lists only in-frame clones, some missing. Seen here are 25,000 to 30,000 clones, more than 60% observed once, and the top ten hold roughly 10%. These receptors' targets are unknown. Sequences were obtained from CD4+ T cells from PBMCs, cultured in vitro. All receptors derive from a human donor in good health. The CDR3 runs from the conserved cysteine through the conserved F or W. D genes are given only for firm matches. The listing skips clone size in some rows; elsewhere it reads once, few, many or a size class.

D gene | J gene | V gene | clone size | CDR3 DNA | CDR3 protein
- | TRBJ2-4 | TRBV11-2 | - | TGTGCCAGCAGCTTAGATCAGGCCAGATTTTTAGCCAAAAACATTCAGTACTTC | CASSLDQARFLAKNIQYF
- | TRBJ2-2 | TRBV5-6 | - | TGTGCCAGCAGCTTTCACGGGGAGCTGTTTTTT | CASSFHGELFF
TRBD2 | TRBJ2-1 | TRBV20-1 | - | TGCAGTGCTAGTCCGACTAGCGGGGGCCGCAATGAGCAGTTCTTC | CSASPTSGGRNEQFF
- | TRBJ2-5 | TRBV7-2 | once | TGTGCCAGCAGTCCCCGGGACTTCTTAACGACCCAGTACTTC | CASSPRDFLTTQYF
TRBD1 | TRBJ1-2 | TRBV5-1 | - | TGCGCCAGCAGCCCCGACAGGGCTAACTATGGCTACACCTTC | CASSPDRANYGYTF
- | TRBJ2-1 | TRBV6-6 | - | TGTGCCAGCAGTCAACGGGTCGGGGGCCTCTACAATGAGCAGTTCTTC | CASSQRVGGLYNEQFF
- | TRBJ1-4 | TRBV18 | - | TGTGCCAGCTCACCAGGGTTTGCAACTAATGAAAAACTGTTTTTT | CASSPGFATNEKLFF
- | TRBJ1-4 | TRBV12-2 | - | TGTGCAAGTCGCAGGGGACCGGGAAAACTGTTTTTT | CASRRGPGKLFF
- | TRBJ2-5 | TRBV3-1/TRBV3-2 | - | TGTGCCAGCAGCCATCAGGGTCGGGAGACCCAGTACTTC | CASSHQGRETQYF
- | TRBJ2-3 | TRBV4-3 | - | TGCGCCAGCAGCCAAGATCGTGGTACGCAGTATTTT | CASSQDRGTQYF
- | TRBJ2-2 | TRBV28 | - | TGTGCCAGCAGGACGACAAACTCGAACACCGGGGAGCTGTTTTTT | CASRTTNSNTGELFF
TRBD2 | TRBJ2-3 | TRBV9 | - | TGTGCCAGCAGCATGGGACTAGCAACCGATACGCAGTATTTT | CASSMGLATDTQYF
- | TRBJ1-3 | TRBV25-1 | - | TGTGCCAGCTCACCAGTAGGGAGGGCTGGAAACACCATATATTTT | CASSPVGRAGNTIYF
- | TRBJ2-7 | TRBV27 | - | TGTGCCAGCAGTTTATCGCAGGCGGCCTACGAGCAGTACTTC | CASSLSQAAYEQYF
- | TRBJ1-2 | TRBV10-3 | - | TGTGCCATCGTCGGGGCGCGGGGCTATGGCTACACCTTC | CAIVGARGYGYTF
- | TRBJ2-7 | TRBV5-1 | - | TGCGCCAGCGGGACGGGAGACTCCTACGAGCAGTACTTC | CASGTGDSYEQYF